The 11 T cell receptor beta chains below were found in one sample sequenced in a study of T cells in Graves' hyperthyroidism and ophthalmopathy. Amplification of TCR beta CDR3 regions used RNA as the template. The TCR CDR3 was amplified in a first-round RT-PCR using the HTBI primer set. Each CDR3 protein is one row after TCRdb ran MiXCR on the multiplex PCR reads. The data hold 600,000 or so distinct CDR3 sequences, with around 46% observed a single time. Specimen: peripheral blood or thyroid tissue (not recorded which). The source of these receptors is a woman between 18 and 30 years old with Graves' hyperthyroidism.

The chain combines TRBV7-2 with TRBJ1-1; no definite D call. V was cut by 2 bases and J by 4 bases, with 8 bases left in between. The CDR3 spans 13 residues. The germline CDR1 and CDR2 sequences are SGHTA and FQGNSA. CDR3 in amino acids: CASSLTTVTEAFF. The CDR3, as DNA: TGTGCCAGCAGCTTAACGACGGTCACTGAAGCTTTCTTT.

This clonotype came up many times. The gene calls are TRBV15 and TRBJ1-1, with D possibly TRBD1 on 6 matching bases. Germline V CDR1 and CDR2: LNHNV, YYDKDF (reference sequence). The CDR3 contains 15 residues. Deletions cut 0 bases from V and 4 bases from J, with 12 bases between. The CDR3 loop reads CATSRDRGQGTEAFF. The CDR3 DNA is TGTGCCACCAGCAGAGACCGGGGGCAAGGCACTGAAGCTTTCTTT.

The rearrangement joins TRBV29-1 to TRBJ2-2; 7 bases align to TRBD1. The ends lost 8 bases at V and 3 bases at J; junction bases unmatched: 3. The V gene's germline CDR1 is SQVTM and CDR2 ANQGSEA. This CDR3 is built from 12 residues. The CDR3 protein is CSTTGDTGELFF. The CDR3 nucleotides read TGCAGCACAACAGGGGACACCGGGGAGCTGTTTTTT.

The chain uses TRBV24-1 and TRBJ1-5; TRBD1 is a possible D gene (6 bases). This CDR3 has 19 residues. V lost 3 bases and J 4 bases, leaving 24 bases between the germline ends. Germline-derived CDR1 and CDR2 are KGHDR and SFDVKD. The CDR3 DNA reads as TGTGCCACCAGTGATACAAAATCGACAGGTTTGACGGGTAATCAGCCCCAGCATTTT. Protein: CATSDTKSTGLTGNQPQHF.

This clonotype was counted only a few times. The rearrangement joins TRBV25-1 to TRBJ1-2, with TRBD1 matching 10 bases. J gave up 5 bases and V 6 bases, and 12 bases lay outside the gene matches. Germline CDR1 is MGHDK and CDR2 is SYGVNS. The CDR3 length is 16 residues. This CDR3 is CASSLGAGTGAYGYTF. The CDR3 region has the DNA TGTGCCAGCAGCTTAGGGGCCGGGACAGGGGCATATGGCTACACCTTC.

DNA for the CDR3: TGTGCCAGCAGTGAAAGTATCAGTTTCGGGGAGACCCAGTACTTC. Its translation: CASSESISFGETQYF. The rearrangement uses TRBV6-1 and TRBJ2-5; no definite D call. Germline CDR1 MNHNS, CDR2 SASEGT. V dropped 2 bases and J dropped 5 bases, with 15 bases sitting between them. This CDR3 contains 15 residues.

The chain is built from TRBV10-3 and TRBJ2-5, with a possible D match to TRBD1 (6 bases). CDR3 length: 14 amino acids. Germline CDR1 and CDR2: ENHRY and SYGVKD. V gave up 10 bases and J gave up 4 bases, with 19 bases separating them. CDR3 region: CASSPSTGRETQYF. The CDR3 DNA sequence: TGTGCCAGCAGCCCGTCGACAGGACGAGAGACCCAGTACTTC.

The chain joins TRBV25-1 to TRBJ1-1; D call uncertain. This CDR3 comprises 12 residues. Trimming stripped 8 bases from V and 1 base from J, with 8 bases between. Germline V gene sequence: CDR1 MGHDK, CDR2 SYGVNS. Here the CDR3 DNA reads TGTGCCAGCTCCACACCGAACACTGAAGCTTTCTTT. Its protein is CASSTPNTEAFF.

This clonotype has only a few counts. The V gene is TRBV12-3 or TRBV12-4, the J gene TRBJ2-7; TRBD2 matches 7 bases. The CDR3 extends over 13 amino acids. With 6 bases clipped from V and 6 bases from J, the junction kept 8 bases outside the gene matches. The CDR3 is CASSPREGFEQYF. CDR3 bases: TGTGCCAGCAGCCCTAGGGAGGGTTTCGAGCAGTACTTC.

The V gene is TRBV7-3, the J gene TRBJ2-7; the D gene is possibly TRBD2 (7 bases). Germline V gives CDR1 SGHTA, CDR2 FQGTGA. The CDR3 spans 13 residues. The V gene lost 3 bases and the J gene lost 7 bases, with 13 bases spanning the gap. The CDR3 region has the DNA TGTGCCAGCAGCTTGCGGGGGCGCGATGAGCAGTACTTC. Its protein is CASSLRGRDEQYF.

This sequence joins TRBV5-1 and TRBJ2-7; possibly TRBD2 for D (6 bases). The CDR3 runs 15 residues. Germline CDR1 and CDR2: SGHRS and YFSETQ. Trimming took 4 bases from V and 6 from J, leaving 20 bases between them. Written as DNA, the CDR3 is TGCGCCAGCAGCAGCTACGGGGTGGGGGGTCGCGAGCAGTACTTC. Protein product: CASSSYGVGGREQYF. Filled out from reference TRBV5-1 and TRBJ2-7, the complete variable domain reads KAGVTQTPRYLIKTRGQQVTLSCSPISGHRSVSWYQQTPGQGLQFLFEYFSETQRNKGNFPGRFSGRQFSNSRSEMNVSTLELGDSALYLCASSSYGVGGREQYFGPGTRLTVT.